The entry below describes one TCR beta chain. This record belongs to a study of blood T cell repertoires in COVID-19. Across the study: In each case, the material was cDNA or gDNA derived from T cells, B-cell-depleted T cells, or PBMCs.

Germline V gene data show CDR1 as KGHSH and CDR2 as LQKENI. The CDR3 loop spans 15 amino acids. Losses at the gene ends were 5 bases for V and 4 bases for J; bases not matched to a gene: 5. Seattle's enrolled individuals joined amid active infection and were then monitored longitudinally. Source study methods: Amplification of reference gene primers provided the estimated nucleated cell counts. Clones were read by immunoSEQ multiplex PCR, and TCRdb kept only the in-frame ones, dropping some. From that table come the V and J calls and clone size; the DNA was used to work out D and trimming. The sample holds about 200,000 clones, around nine tenths seen once.

This clonotype was obtained from a man between 45 and 60 years old with COVID-19, enrolled during active disease. The rearrangement links TRBV18 to TRBJ2-2; 9 bases are a match to TRBD1. Sequencing input: peripheral blood. CDR3: CASSSGTGITGELFF. CDR3 nucleotides: TGTGCCAGCTCATCCGGGACAGGGATCACCGGGGAGCTGTTTTTT.